This passage covers 13 T cell receptor beta chains from one sample sequenced in a study of long-term antiretroviral therapy in people with HIV. Samples were assayed with immunoSEQ v3.0 at survey level. The assay was immunoSEQ multiplex PCR, and TCRdb's table has in-frame clones only and misses some. The sample lists fewer than 25,000 clones; under 90% were seen once. The sequencing used unsorted PBMCs, collected at the start of antiretroviral therapy, before treatment. These receptors were obtained from a woman aged 18-29 years with HIV.

The chain uses TRBV6-1 and TRBJ1-2; no clear D gene. V lost 3 bases and J lost 0, with 23 bases in between. This CDR3 spans 19 amino acids. Looked up from germline, CDR1 is MNHNS and CDR2 is SASEGT. The CDR3 loop is CASSEATLGPKGSNYGYTF. The CDR3 coding sequence is TGTGCCAGCAGTGAGGCGACTCTTGGACCGAAAGGGTCTAACTATGGCTACACCTTC.

The V and J genes are TRBV15 and TRBJ2-2; tentatively, D is TRBD2 (5 bases). V dropped 6 bases and J dropped 7 bases, with 18 bases sitting between them. The germline gives CDR1 LNHNV, CDR2 YYDKDF (reference sequence). The CDR3 loop spans 15 amino acids. CDR3 protein: CATSILRGGIGELFF. CDR3 coding DNA: TGTGCCACCAGTATTCTCCGGGGTGGCATCGGGGAGCTGTTTTTT.

The chain uses TRBV11-2 and TRBJ2-7; D gene ambiguous. V gave up 1 base and J gave up 0 bases, with 4 bases separating them. The CDR3 extends over 13 amino acids. Germline lookup yields CDR1 SGHAT and CDR2 FQNNGV. For the CDR3, the DNA is TGTGCCAGCAGCTTAGGATTCTCCTACGAGCAGTACTTC. This translates into CASSLGFSYEQYF.

The chain combines TRBV11-2 with TRBJ2-7, with a possible D match to TRBD1 (5 bases). The CDR3 runs to 16 residues. Germline CDR1 is SGHAT and CDR2 is FQNNGV. V was trimmed by 0 bases and J by 5 bases, leaving 17 bases between them. The CDR3 reads CASSLEITGEENEQYF. For the CDR3, the DNA is TGTGCCAGCAGCTTAGAAATAACAGGCGAGGAGAACGAGCAGTACTTC.

The V call is TRBV7-9, the J call TRBJ1-2, with a possible D match to TRBD1 (6 bases). The V end lost 4 bases, the J end lost 1 base, and 16 bases lay between the germline ends. The CDR3 consists of 16 residues. The V gene's germline CDR1 is SEHNR and CDR2 FQNEAQ (reference sequence). The CDR3 is CASSSQDRRINYGYTF. The CDR3 nucleotides are TGTGCCAGCAGCTCCCAAGACAGGCGAATTAACTATGGCTACACCTTC.

The chain joins TRBV28 to TRBJ1-2; D is ambiguous. The CDR3 contains 11 residues. Germline CDR1 and CDR2: MDHEN and SYDVKM. Trimming shortened V by 1 base and J by 7 bases, and 4 bases separated the two germline ends. The CDR3 here is CASSLYGGYTF. CDR3 coding DNA: TGTGCCAGCAGTTTATACGGTGGCTACACCTTC.

This rearrangement joins TRBV9 to TRBJ2-1; the match to TRBD1 covers 7 bases. The CDR3 totals 14 residues. The germline V gene encodes CDR1 SGDLS and CDR2 YYNGEE. V lost 3 bases and J lost 5; bases outside the gene matches: 5. CDR3 sequence (DNA): TGTGCCAGCAGCGGAATAGGACAGGACAATGAGCAGTTCTTC. Protein sequence: CASSGIGQDNEQFF.

This chain joins TRBV19 and TRBJ2-5; 11 bases line up with TRBD2. Looked up from germline, CDR1 is LNHDA and CDR2 is SQIVND (reference sequence). V lost 6 bases to trimming and J lost 5 bases; unmatched junction nucleotides: 5. This CDR3 contains 14 residues. CDR3 in amino acids: CASREASGRETQYF. The CDR3 region has the DNA TGTGCCAGTAGGGAGGCTAGCGGGAGGGAGACCCAGTACTTC.

The genes are TRBV7-2 and TRBJ2-2, with 9 bases matching TRBD1. This CDR3 contains 17 residues. Germline CDR1 is SGHTA and CDR2 is FQGNSA. V trimming: 2 bases; J trimming: 2 bases; junction bases outside the gene matches: 6. The CDR3 region is CASSLFPGQGNTGELFF. The DNA of the CDR3 is TGTGCCAGCAGCTTATTCCCGGGACAGGGTAACACCGGGGAGCTGTTTTTT.

V is TRBV2 and J is TRBJ1-1; perhaps TRBD1 as D (6 bases). The V end lost 6 bases, the J end lost 1 base, and 24 bases lay between the germline ends. Germline assignment: CDR1 SNHLY and CDR2 FYNNEI. CDR3 length: 18 amino acids. CDR3 nucleotide sequence: TGTGCCAGCAGACTAAGGACAGCGAGGATCGGGAGGAACACTGAAGCTTTCTTT. Its translation is CASRLRTARIGRNTEAFF. Filled out from reference TRBV2 and TRBJ1-1, the complete variable domain reads EPEVTQTPSHQVTQMGQEVILRCVPISNHLYFYWYRQILGQKVEFLVSFYNNEISEKSEIFDDQFSVERPDGSNFTLKIRSTKLEDSAMYFCASRLRTARIGRNTEAFFGQGTRLTVV.

The chain uses TRBV7-9 and TRBJ1-1, with D possibly matching TRBD1 (6 bases). Looked up from germline, CDR1 is SEHNR and CDR2 is FQNEAQ (reference sequence). V lost 3 bases, J lost 1 base, and 15 bases lay in between. The CDR3 has 16 residues. Here the CDR3 reads CASSLGQGTSNTEAFF. For the CDR3, the DNA is TGTGCCAGCAGCTTGGGCCAGGGGACGTCGAACACTGAAGCTTTCTTT.

The V and J genes are TRBV9 and TRBJ2-7, with a weak D call TRBD1 (6 bases). V was pared by 4 bases and J by 0 bases, with 14 bases between. Germline CDR1 reads SGDLS; CDR2 reads YYNGEE. The CDR3 runs 15 residues. The CDR3 loop is CASSPSRDTSYEQYF. CDR3 coding DNA: TGTGCCAGCAGCCCCAGTAGGGACACCTCCTACGAGCAGTACTTC.

The rearrangement joins TRBV5-5 to TRBJ2-7; no clear D gene. Germline-derived CDR1 and CDR2 are SGHKS and YYEKEE (reference sequence). CDR3 length equals 15 residues. V gave up 3 bases and J gave up 0 bases, with 13 bases separating them. The CDR3 spells CASSWQASASYEQYF. The CDR3 bases are TGTGCCAGCAGCTGGCAGGCGTCGGCCTCCTACGAGCAGTACTTC.